This T cell receptor (beta chain) was found in a study of brain T cells in children with intractable seizures (dated by TCRdb to about 2021). With regard to the full study: A NanoString immunology panel was first used to screen resected brain tissue from roughly 52 pediatric epilepsy surgery cases for immune gene transcripts. Among the approximately 12 selected surgery cases, eight also had pre-surgery blood sequenced, leaving four with brain tissue only.

The time point label of this sample denotes: resected brain tissue, or blood drawn just prior to surgery. Surgery cases with the highest brain T cell transcript signatures were selected for TCR beta chain sequencing of brain tissue and, where available, blood. Patients had been treated with at least one anti-epileptic drug before surgery. The TCR-sequenced patients were children whose drug-resistant epilepsy was caused by tuberous sclerosis complex, focal cortical dysplasia, Rasmussen encephalitis or hemimegalencephaly. The Monarch genomic DNA purification kit was used to extract bulk genomic DNA from unsorted brain tissue and from whole blood. The immunoSEQ assay was applied to genomic DNA to generate the TCR beta chain sequences. Turning to the authors' computational methods: Any CDR3 sequence that did not begin with the conserved framework cysteine at position 104 was removed by hand. Clonality was calculated as one minus the normalized Shannon's Diversity Index, with values ranging from 0 (maximal diversity) to 1 (oligoclonal). Differences in the frequency of the same CDR3 between samples, such as brain versus blood, were assessed with chi-squared comparison-of-proportions tests. Public clonotypes were found through immuneACCESS searches, while the VDJdb browser was used to judge similarity to known antiviral clonotypes. The table comes from immuneACCESS by way of TCRdb, which keeps in-frame sequences with V and J called. Part of the clones is missing from these tables; in studies checked, under half for an unresolved V gene and the rest for unknown reasons. Clonal size and the V and J genes are those of that table, whereas D and trimming came from the DNA. The sample data list 65,000 to 85,000 clones, and 93% of these were observed just once. Clones ranked in the top ten supply over 1.5% of the sample.

For this clone: The clone's antigen remains unknown. No qualities accompany the bases; no much larger clone lies one base away.

Overall study results and their limits: Because sequencing depth differed between pre- and post-surgery blood, the absence of clones from the pre-surgery sample may reflect undersampling. Viral specificity was inferred solely from CDR3 sequence similarity, and the HCMV serostatus of the patients was not known.

Deletion took 0 bases off V and 3 bases off J, with a span of 9 bases between the germline ends. From cysteine to phenylalanine, the CDR3 is 14 amino acids long. Only CDR3 DNA is held: 42 bases, read in frame from base 1. In the germline V gene (reference sequence), CDR1 corresponds to LNHNV and CDR2 to YYDKDF. This receptor was obtained from a boy under two years old with tuberous sclerosis and intractable seizures. The starting material was peripheral blood, obtained at surgery. The sequence joins TRBV15 to TRBJ2-7, with the D gene not confidently named. The CDR3 here reads CATSRDVAFYEQYF. The DNA is TGTGCCACCAGCAGAGATGTGGCGTTCTACGAGCAGTACTTC.